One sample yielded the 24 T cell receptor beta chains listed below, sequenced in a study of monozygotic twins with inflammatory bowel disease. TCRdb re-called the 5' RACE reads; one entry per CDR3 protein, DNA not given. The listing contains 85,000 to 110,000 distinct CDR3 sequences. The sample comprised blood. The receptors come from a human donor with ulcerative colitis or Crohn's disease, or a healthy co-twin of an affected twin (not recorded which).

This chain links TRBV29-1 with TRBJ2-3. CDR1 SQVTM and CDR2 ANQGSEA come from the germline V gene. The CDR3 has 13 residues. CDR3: CSVGRQVADTQYF.

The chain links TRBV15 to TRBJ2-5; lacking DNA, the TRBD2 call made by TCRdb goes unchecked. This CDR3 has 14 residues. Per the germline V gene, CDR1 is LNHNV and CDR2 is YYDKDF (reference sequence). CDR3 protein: CATSRVTRQETQYF.

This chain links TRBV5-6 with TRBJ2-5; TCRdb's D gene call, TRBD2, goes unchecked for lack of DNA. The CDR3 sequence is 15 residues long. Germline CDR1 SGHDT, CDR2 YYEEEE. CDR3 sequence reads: CASSPRVWAQETQYF.

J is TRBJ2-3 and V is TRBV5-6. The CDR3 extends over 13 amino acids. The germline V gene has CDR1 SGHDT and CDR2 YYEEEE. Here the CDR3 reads CASSDTRTDTQYF.

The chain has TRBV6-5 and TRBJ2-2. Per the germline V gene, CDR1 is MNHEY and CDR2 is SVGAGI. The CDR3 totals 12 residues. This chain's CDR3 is CASSYSTGELFF.

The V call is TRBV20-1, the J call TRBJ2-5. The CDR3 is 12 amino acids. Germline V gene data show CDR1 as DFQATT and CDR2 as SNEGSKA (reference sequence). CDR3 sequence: CSAYVDLETQYF.

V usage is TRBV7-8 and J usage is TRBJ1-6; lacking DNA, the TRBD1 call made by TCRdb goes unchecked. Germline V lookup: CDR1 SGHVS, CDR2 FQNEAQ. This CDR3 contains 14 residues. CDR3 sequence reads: CASSLRQGNSPLHF. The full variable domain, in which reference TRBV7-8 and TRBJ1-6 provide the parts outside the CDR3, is GAGVSQSPRYKVAKRGQDVALRCDPISGHVSLFWYQQALGQGPEFLTYFQNEAQLDKSGLPSDRFFAERPEGSVSTLKIQRTQQEDSAVYLCASSLRQGNSPLHFGNGTRLTVT.

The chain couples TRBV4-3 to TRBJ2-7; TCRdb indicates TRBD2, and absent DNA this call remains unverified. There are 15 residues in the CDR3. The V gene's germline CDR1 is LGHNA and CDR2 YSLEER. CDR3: CASSQAPGAHYEQYF.

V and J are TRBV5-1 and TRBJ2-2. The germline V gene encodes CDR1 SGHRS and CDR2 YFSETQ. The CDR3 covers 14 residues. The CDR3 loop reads CASSVGQNTGELFF.

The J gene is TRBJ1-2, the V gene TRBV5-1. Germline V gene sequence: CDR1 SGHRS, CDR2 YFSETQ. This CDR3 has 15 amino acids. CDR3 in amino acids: CASSLGREAPHGYTF.

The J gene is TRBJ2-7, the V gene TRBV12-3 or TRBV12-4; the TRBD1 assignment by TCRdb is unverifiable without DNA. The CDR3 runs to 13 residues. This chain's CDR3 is CASATRTTNEQYF.

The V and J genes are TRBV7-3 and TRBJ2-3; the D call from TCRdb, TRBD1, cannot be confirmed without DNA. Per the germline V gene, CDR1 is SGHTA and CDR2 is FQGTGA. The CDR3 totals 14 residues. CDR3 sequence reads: CASSPDSTTDTQYF.

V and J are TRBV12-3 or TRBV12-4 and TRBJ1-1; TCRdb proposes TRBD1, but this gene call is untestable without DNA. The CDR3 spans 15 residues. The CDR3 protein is CASSPQGAMNTEAFF.

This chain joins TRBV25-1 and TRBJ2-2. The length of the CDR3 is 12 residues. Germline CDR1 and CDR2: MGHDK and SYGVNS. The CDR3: CASREGAGELFF.

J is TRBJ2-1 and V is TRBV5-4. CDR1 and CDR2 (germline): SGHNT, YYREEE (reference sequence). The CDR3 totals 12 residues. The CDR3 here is CASSLERNEQFF.

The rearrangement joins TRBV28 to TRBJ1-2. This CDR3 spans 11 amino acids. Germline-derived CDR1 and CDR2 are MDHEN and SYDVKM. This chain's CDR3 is CASSFNYGYTF.

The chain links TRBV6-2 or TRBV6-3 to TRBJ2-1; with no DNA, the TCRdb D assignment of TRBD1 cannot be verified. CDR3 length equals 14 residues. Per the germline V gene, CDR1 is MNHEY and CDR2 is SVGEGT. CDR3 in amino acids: CASTIRTGGDEQFF.

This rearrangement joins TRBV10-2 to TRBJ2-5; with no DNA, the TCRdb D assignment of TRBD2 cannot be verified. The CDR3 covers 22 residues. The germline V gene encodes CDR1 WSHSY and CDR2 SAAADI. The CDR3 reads CASRVLRPLGLAGVQVQETQYF.

The CDR3: CASSSSGREYEQYF. The chain has TRBV5-4 and TRBJ2-7; TCRdb indicates TRBD2, and absent DNA this call remains unverified. CDR3 length: 14 amino acids. Per the germline V gene, CDR1 is SGHNT and CDR2 is YYREEE (reference sequence).

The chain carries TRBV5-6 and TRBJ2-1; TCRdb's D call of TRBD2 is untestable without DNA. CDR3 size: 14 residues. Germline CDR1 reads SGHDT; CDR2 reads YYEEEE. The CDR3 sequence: CASGLADRYNEQFF.

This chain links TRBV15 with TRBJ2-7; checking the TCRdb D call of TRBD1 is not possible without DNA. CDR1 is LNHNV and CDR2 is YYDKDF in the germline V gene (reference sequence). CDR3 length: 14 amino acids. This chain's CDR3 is CATSNRERGYEQYF.

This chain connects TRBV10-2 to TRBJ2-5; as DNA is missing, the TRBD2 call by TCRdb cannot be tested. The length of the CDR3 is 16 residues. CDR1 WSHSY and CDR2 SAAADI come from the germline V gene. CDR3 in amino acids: CASSEFLRLAVETQYF.

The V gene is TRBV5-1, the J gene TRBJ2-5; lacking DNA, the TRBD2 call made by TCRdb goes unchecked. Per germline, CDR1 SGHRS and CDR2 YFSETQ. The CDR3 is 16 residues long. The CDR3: CASSLAVAGVTETQYF.

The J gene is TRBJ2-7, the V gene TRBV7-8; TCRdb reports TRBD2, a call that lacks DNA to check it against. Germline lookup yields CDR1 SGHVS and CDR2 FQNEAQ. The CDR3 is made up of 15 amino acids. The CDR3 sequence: CASSYQGLAGGEQYF.